The TCR beta chain under discussion was sequenced for a study of identical twins. Trimming removed 2 bases from V and 2 bases from J, with 17 bases in between. The germline CDR1 and CDR2 sequences are SEHNR and FQNEAQ (reference sequence). The CDR3 has 17 amino acids. MiXCR, applied by TCRdb to the 5' RACE reads, yields one record per CDR3 protein. The sample contains under 300,000 distinct CDR3 sequences, roughly 8.7% of which appear only once. This clonotype was picked up a small number of times. The same sample was also studied in work on yellow fever vaccine responses in identical twins.

The V call is TRBV7-9, the J call TRBJ2-3; tentative D call: TRBD2 (7 bases). Sample: CD8+ T cells sorted from blood. The origin of this receptor is a woman aged 18-29 years in good health. CDR3 amino acids: CASSLWGLAVFTDTQYF. CDR3 coding DNA: TGTGCCAGCAGCTTATGGGGGCTAGCGGTCTTCACAGATACGCAGTATTTT.